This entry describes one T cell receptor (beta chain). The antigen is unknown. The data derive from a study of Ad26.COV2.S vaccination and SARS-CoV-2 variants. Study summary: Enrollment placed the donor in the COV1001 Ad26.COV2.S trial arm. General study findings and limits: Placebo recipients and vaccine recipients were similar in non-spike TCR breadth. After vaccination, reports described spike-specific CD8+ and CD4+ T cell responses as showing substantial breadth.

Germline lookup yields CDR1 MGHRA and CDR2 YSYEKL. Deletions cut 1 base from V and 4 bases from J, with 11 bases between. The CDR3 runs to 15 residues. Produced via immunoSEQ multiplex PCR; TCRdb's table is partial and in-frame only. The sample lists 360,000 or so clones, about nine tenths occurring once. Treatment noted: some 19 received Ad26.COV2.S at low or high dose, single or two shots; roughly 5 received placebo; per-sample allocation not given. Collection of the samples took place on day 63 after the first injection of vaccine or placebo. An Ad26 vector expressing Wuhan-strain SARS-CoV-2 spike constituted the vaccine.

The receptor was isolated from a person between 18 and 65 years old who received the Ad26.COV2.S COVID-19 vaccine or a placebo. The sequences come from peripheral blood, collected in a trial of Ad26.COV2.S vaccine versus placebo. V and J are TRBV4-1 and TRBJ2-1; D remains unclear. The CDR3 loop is CASSQVLASYNEQFF. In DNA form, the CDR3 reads TGCGCCAGCAGCCAAGTTCTCGCATCTTACAATGAGCAGTTCTTC.